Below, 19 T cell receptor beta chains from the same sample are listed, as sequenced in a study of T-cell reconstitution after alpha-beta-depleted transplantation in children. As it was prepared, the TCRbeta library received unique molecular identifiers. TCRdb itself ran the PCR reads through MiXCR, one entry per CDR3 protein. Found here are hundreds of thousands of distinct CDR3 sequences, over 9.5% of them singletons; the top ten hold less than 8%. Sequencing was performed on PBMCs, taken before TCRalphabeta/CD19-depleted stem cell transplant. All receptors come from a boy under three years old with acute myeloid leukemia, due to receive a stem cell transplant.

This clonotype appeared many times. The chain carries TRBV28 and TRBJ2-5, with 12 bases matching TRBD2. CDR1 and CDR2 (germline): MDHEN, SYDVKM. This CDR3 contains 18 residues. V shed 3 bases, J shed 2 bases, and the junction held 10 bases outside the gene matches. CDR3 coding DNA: TGTGCCAGCAGTTTCCGATCACGAGGACTAGCGGGACAAGAGACCCAGTACTTC. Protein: CASSFRSRGLAGQETQYF.

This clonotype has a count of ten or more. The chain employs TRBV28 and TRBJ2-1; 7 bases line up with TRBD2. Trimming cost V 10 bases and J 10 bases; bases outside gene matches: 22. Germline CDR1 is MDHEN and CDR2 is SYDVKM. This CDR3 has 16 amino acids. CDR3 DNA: TGTGCCATCCGCGGGGAAGCGGGGAAAATTTCGAGGGAGCAGTTCTTC. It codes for CAIRGEAGKISREQFF.

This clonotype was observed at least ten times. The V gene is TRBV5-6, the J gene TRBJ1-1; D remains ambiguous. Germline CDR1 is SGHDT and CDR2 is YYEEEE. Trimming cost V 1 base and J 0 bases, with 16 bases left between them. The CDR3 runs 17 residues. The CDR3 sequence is CASSLYAVLLMNTEAFF. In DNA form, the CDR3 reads TGTGCCAGCAGCTTGTATGCAGTTCTTTTGATGAACACTGAAGCTTTCTTT. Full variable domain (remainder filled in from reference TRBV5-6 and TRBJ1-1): DAGVTQSPTHLIKTRGQQVTLRCSPKSGHDTVSWYQQALGQGPQFIFQYYEEEERQRGNFPDRFSGHQFPNYSSELNVNALLLGDSALYLCASSLYAVLLMNTEAFFGQGTRLTVV.

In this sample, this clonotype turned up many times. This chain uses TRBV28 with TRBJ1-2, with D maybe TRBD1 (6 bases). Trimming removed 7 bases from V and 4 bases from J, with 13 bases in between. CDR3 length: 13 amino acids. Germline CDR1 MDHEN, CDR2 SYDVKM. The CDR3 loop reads CASTPTGFYGYTF. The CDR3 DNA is TGTGCCAGCACCCCGACAGGTTTCTATGGCTACACCTTC.

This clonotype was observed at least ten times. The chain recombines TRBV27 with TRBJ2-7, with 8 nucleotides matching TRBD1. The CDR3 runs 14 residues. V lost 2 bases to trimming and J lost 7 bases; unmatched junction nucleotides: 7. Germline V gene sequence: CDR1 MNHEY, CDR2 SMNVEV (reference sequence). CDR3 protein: CASSLGTGGREQYF. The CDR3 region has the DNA TGTGCCAGCAGTTTAGGGACAGGAGGACGAGAGCAGTACTTC.

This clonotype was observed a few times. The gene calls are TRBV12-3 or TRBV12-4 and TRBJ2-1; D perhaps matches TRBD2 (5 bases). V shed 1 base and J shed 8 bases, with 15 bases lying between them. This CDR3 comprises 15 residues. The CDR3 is CASSLDWASSDEQFF. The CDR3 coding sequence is TGTGCCAGCAGTTTAGATTGGGCTAGTAGCGATGAGCAGTTCTTC.

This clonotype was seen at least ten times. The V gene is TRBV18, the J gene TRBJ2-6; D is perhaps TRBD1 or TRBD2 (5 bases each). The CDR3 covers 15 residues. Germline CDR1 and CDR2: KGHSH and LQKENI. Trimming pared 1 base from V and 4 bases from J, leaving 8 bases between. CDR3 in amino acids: CASSPLRGGANVLTF. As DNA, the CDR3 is TGTGCCAGCTCACCACTACGGGGCGGGGCCAACGTCCTGACTTTC.

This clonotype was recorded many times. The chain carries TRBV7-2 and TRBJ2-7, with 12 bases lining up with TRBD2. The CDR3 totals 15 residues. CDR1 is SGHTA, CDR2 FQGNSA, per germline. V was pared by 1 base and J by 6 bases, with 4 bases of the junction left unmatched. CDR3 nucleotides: TGTGCCAGCAGCTTAGACCTAGCGGGAGGGATCGAGCAGTACTTC. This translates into CASSLDLAGGIEQYF.

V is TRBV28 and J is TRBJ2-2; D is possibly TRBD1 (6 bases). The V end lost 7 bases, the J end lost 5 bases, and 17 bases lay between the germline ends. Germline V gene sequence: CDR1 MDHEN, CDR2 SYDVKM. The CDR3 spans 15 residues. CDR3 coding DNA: TGTGCCAGCAAGGGGGTTGGGGCACCAACCGGGGAGCTGTTTTTT. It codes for CASKGVGAPTGELFF.

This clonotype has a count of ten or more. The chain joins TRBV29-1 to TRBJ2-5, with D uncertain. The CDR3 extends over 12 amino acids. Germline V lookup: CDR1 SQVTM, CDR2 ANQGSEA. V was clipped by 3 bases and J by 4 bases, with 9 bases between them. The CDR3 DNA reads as TGCAGCGTTGAGGTCAGCTTAGAGACCCAGTACTTC. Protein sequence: CSVEVSLETQYF.

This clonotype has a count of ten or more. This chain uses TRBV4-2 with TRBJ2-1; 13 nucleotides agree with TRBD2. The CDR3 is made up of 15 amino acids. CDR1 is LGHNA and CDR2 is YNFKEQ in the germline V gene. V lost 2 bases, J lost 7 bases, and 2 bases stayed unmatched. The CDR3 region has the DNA TGTGCCAGCAGCCAAACGGGACTAGCGGGGAATGAGCAGTTCTTC. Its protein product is CASSQTGLAGNEQFF.

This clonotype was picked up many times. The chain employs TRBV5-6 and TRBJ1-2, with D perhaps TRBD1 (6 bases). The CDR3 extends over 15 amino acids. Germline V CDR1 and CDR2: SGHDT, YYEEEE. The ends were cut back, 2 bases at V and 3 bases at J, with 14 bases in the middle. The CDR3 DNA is TGTGCCAGCAGCTTAACAGGGTGGATTGACTATGGCTACACCTTC. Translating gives CASSLTGWIDYGYTF.

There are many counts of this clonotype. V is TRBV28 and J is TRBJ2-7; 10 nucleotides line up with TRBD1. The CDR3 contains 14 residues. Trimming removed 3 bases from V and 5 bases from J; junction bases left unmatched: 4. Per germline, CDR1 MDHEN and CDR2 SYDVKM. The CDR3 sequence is CASSLWGQGNEQYF. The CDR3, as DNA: TGTGCCAGCAGTTTGTGGGGACAGGGGAACGAGCAGTACTTC.

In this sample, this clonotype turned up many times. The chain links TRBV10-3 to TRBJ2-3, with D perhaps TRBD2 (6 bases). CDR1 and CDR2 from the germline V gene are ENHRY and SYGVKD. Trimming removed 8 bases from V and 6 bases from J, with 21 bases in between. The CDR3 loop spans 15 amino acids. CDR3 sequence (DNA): TGTGCCATCGGAGGGATGAGGGAGCGAGGGGATACGCAGTATTTT. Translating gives CAIGGMRERGDTQYF.

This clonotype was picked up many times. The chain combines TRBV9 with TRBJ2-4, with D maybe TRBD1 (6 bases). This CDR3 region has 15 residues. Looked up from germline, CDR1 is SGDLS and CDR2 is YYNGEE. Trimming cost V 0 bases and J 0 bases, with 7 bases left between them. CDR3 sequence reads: CASSVGTAAKNIQYF. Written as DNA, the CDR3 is TGTGCCAGCAGCGTAGGGACAGCAGCCAAAAACATTCAGTACTTC.

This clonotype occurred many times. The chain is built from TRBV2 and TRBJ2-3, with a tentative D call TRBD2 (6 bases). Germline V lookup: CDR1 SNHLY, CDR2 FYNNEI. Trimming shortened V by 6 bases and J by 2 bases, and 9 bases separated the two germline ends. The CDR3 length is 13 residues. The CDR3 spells CASSRDFTDTQYF. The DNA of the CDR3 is TGTGCCAGCAGCCGGGACTTCACAGATACGCAGTATTTT.

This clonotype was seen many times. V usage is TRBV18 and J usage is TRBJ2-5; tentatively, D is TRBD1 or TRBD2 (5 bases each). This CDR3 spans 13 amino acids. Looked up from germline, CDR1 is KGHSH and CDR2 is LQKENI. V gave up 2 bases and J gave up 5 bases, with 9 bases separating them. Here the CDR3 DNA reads TGTGCCAGCTCACCAATGGGGGTGGAGACCCAGTACTTC. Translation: CASSPMGVETQYF.

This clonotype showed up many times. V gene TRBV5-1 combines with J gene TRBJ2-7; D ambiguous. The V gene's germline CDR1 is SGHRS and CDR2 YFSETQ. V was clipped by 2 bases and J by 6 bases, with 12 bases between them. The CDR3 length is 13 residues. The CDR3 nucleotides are TGCGCCAGCAGCTTTCTTGCAACGGGCGAGCAGTACTTC. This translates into CASSFLATGEQYF.

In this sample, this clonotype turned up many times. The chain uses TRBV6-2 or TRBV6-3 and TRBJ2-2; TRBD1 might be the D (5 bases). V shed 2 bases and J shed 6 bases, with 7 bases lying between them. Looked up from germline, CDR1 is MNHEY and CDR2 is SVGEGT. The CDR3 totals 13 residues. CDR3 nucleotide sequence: TGTGCCAGCAGTTACGGGGCAGCCGGGGAGCTGTTTTTT. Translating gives CASSYGAAGELFF.